Described below is a single T cell receptor (beta chain) sequence and its context. In the original analysis: How many nucleated cells were present was estimated from reference gene primer amplification. Repertoires were generated with immunoSEQ multiplex PCR, while TCRdb's copy carries only in-frame clones and drops some. The V and J calls and clone size come from that table; D and trimming were worked out from the DNA. The top ten hold roughly 15% of the sample, which has 85,000 to 130,000 clones, around 86% seen once. The sample is drawn from a study of blood T cell repertoires in COVID-19. Germline CDR1 SGDLS, CDR2 YYNGEE. V trimming: 3 bases; J trimming: 7 bases; junction bases outside the gene matches: 12. The CDR3 is 15 residues long.

The source of this sequence is a man between 45 and 60 years old with acute or convalescent COVID-19. Sequenced sample: peripheral blood. The J gene is TRBJ1-2, the V gene TRBV9, with 7 bases aligning to TRBD1. The CDR3 DNA is TGTGCCAGCAGCGCCGAGACAGGGCGAGGTGTTGGCTACACCTTC. Translation: CASSAETGRGVGYTF.